This T cell receptor beta chain was recorded in a study of identical twins. V shed 1 base, J shed 0 bases, and the junction held 5 bases outside the gene matches. This CDR3 is built from 17 residues. Germline V gene sequence: CDR1 MNHEY, CDR2 SVGAGI. TCRdb reprocessed the 5' RACE reads with MiXCR, giving one entry per CDR3 protein. This sample has hundreds of thousands of distinct CDR3 sequences, with about 24% found just once. This sample also belongs to another study, concerning T cells expressing NK-cell markers.

The chain carries TRBV6-5 and TRBJ2-3, with 9 bases identical to TRBD2. The TCR was taken from a woman under 30 in good health. Material: CD4+ T cells sorted from blood. CDR3 sequence (DNA): TGTGCCAGCAGTTACTGGGGCGGGAGGGCTAGCACAGATACGCAGTATTTT. It encodes CASSYWGGRASTDTQYF.